The 23 T cell receptor beta chains reported below all come from one sample, sequenced in a study of tissue T cells after allogeneic stem cell transplantation. The protocol was immunoSEQ multiplex PCR, while the TCRdb copy is restricted to in-frame clones and leaves out a portion. The table shows several thousand clones, with roughly 49% occurring only once. Specified time point: mouse harvest day 7 after allogeneic transplant. Mouse grafts combined 10^7 T-cell-depleted bone marrow cells with 10^6 splenic CD5+ T cells. Sequenced material: gut tissue. Receptor source: a female BALB/c mouse given C57BL/6 T cells with graft-versus-host disease after an allogeneic hematopoietic cell transplant.

With respect to this clone: Gene names are mouse gene names. The CDR3 is cut off 1 residue early in the read; its end comes from the germline J gene. The rearrangement links TRBV5 to TRBJ2-3, with no clear D. The germline gives CDR1 LGHNA, CDR2 YNLKQL (reference sequence). V was clipped by 4 bases and J by 1 base, with 6 bases between them. The CDR3 runs 13 residues. CDR3 protein: CASSPRGAETLYF. The sequenced CDR3 bases are TGTGCCAGCAGCCCTCGGGGTGCAGAAACGCTGTAT.

As to this clone: The gene names given are mouse names. Read coverage stops 1 residue before the CDR3 terminus; the germline J gene supplies the remainder. V is TRBV13-2 and J is TRBJ1-6; D is undetermined. TRBJ1-6 is classed as an ORF, of uncertain function. Between the trimmed V and J ends, which lost 3 bases and 4 bases, there was a span of 2 bases. The CDR3 extends over 12 amino acids. Germline V gene sequence: CDR1 NNHNN, CDR2 SYGAGS (reference sequence). The sequenced part of the CDR3 DNA is TGTGCCAGCGGTGGGTATAATTCGCCCCTCTAC. Its protein is CASGGYNSPLY. The full CDR3 is CASGGYNSPLYF.

As for this clone: The listed genes are named as in mouse. The read terminates 1 residue before the CDR3 end, so the remaining end is supplied by the germline J gene. This chain uses TRBV26 with TRBJ2-2; perhaps TRBD1 as D (5 bases). The germline CDR1 and CDR2 sequences are KGHPV and FQNQEV (reference sequence). The CDR3 loop spans 14 amino acids. The germline V and J ends were trimmed by 3 bases and 2 bases, with 7 bases remaining between them. The CDR3 reads CASSLEGNTGQLYF. CDR3 DNA (partial): TGTGCCAGCAGTCTAGAGGGGAACACCGGGCAGCTCTAC.

With respect to this clone: The genes are named according to mouse. The missing CDR3 end, 1 residue past where the read stops, is filled in from the germline J gene. The rearrangement uses TRBV4 and TRBJ2-7, with 7 positions matching TRBD1. Germline V gene lookup returns CDR1 LGHDT and CDR2 YNNKQL (reference sequence). This CDR3 comprises 13 residues. The ends lost 4 bases at V and 4 bases at J; junction bases unmatched: 4. CDR3 in amino acids: CASSFRDRYEQYF. Incomplete CDR3 DNA: TGTGCCAGCAGCTTCCGGGACAGATATGAACAGTAC.

This clone was seen a few times. Gene and germline names: mouse. The CDR3 bases that were read are TGTGCCAGCTCTCTCAACAGGGCAAACTCCGACTACACC. Protein sequence: CASSLNRANSDYT. The entire CDR3 protein reads CASSLNRANSDYTF. V usage is TRBV12-2 and J usage is TRBJ1-2, with D perhaps TRBD1 (6 bases). The missing CDR3 end, 1 residue past where the read stops, is filled in from the germline J gene. This CDR3 spans 14 amino acids. V lost 0 bases, J lost 0 bases, and 7 bases lay in between. Germline V gene data show CDR1 as SGHLS and CDR2 as HYDKME.

In its sample, this clone was seen a few times. Mouse gene names and germline throughout. The CDR3 extends 1 residue past the end of the read, so its final part is completed from the germline J gene. The chain is built from TRBV3 and TRBJ2-7, with 9 bases aligning to TRBD2. The trim removed 3 bases at V and 6 bases at J, leaving 6 bases unmatched. This CDR3 region has 14 residues. Looked up from germline, CDR1 is SNHLY and CDR2 is FYNGKV (reference sequence). CDR3 sequence reads: CASSLGWGGAEQYF. The covered CDR3 bases are TGTGCCAGCAGCTTGGGGTGGGGGGGCGCTGAACAGTAC.

With regard to this clone: Genes and germline are mouse. The read is 1 residue too short to cover the CDR3 end, so that end is filled in from the germline J gene. The chain has TRBV26 and TRBJ1-1, with 8 bases identical to TRBD1. V shed 3 bases, J shed 0 bases, and the junction held 0 bases outside the gene matches. The germline CDR1 and CDR2 sequences are KGHPV and FQNQEV (reference sequence). CDR3 length: 14 amino acids. The CDR3 region is CASSLQGANTEVFF. The CDR3 bases that were read are TGTGCCAGCAGTCTACAGGGGGCAAACACAGAAGTCTTC.

A remark on this clone: The gene names here belong to mouse. The read finishes 1 residue shy of the CDR3 end, and the germline J gene is used to complete it. The V call is TRBV16, the J call TRBJ2-7; D ambiguous. The length of the CDR3 is 11 residues. The V and J ends lost 3 bases and 3 bases respectively, with 3 bases between them. The V gene's germline CDR1 is SGHSA and CDR2 FRNQAP. CDR3 region: CASSLDYEQYF. The part of the CDR3 DNA that was read is TGTGCAAGCAGCTTGGACTATGAACAGTAC.

With regard to this clone: Any gene name here is a mouse gene name. The read terminates 1 residue before the CDR3 end, so the remaining end is supplied by the germline J gene. V usage is TRBV26 and J usage is TRBJ1-5, with D unclear. The length of the CDR3 is 14 residues. Germline lookup yields CDR1 KGHPV and CDR2 FQNQEV (reference sequence). V was cut by 6 bases and J by 0 bases, with 9 bases left in between. The CDR3 sequence is CASSLTYNNQAPLF. CDR3 DNA (partial): TGTGCCAGCAGCCTGACATATAACAACCAGGCTCCGCTT.

Of note for this clone: Gene names denote mouse genes. The sequenced fragment ends 1 residue before the CDR3 boundary, so the rest is inferred from the germline J gene. This chain connects TRBV12-2 to TRBJ1-1, with D tentatively TRBD1 (5 bases). Between the trimmed V and J ends, which lost 1 base and 2 bases, there was a span of 10 bases. CDR3 length: 14 amino acids. In germline, CDR1 is SGHLS, CDR2 HYDKME. CDR3 loop: CASSLARDNTEVFF. CDR3 DNA, as far as it was read: TGTGCCAGCTCTCTTGCCAGGGATAACACAGAAGTCTTC. The full variable domain, with the rest looked up from reference TRBV12-2 and TRBJ1-1, is NSGVVQSPRYIIKGKGERSILKCIPISGHLSVAWYQQTQGQELKFFIQHYDKMERDKGNLPSRFSVQQFDDYHSEMNMSALELEDSAVYFCASSLARDNTEVFFGKGTRLTVV.

Notes on this clone: This may stem from a read error, because a much larger clone lies one nucleotide away. Each gene name is a mouse one. Read sequence stops 1 residue before the CDR3 end, and the germline J gene provides the missing end. The chain is built from TRBV17 and TRBJ2-1, with D uncertain. V lost 11 bases and J 0 bases, leaving 11 bases between the germline ends. There are 13 residues in the CDR3. Per the germline V gene, CDR1 is MNHDT and CDR2 is YYDKIL. Partial CDR3 DNA: TGTGCTGGCTGTGACAATAACTATGCTGAGCAGTTC. This gives the protein CAGCDNNYAEQF. Given in full, the CDR3 is CAGCDNNYAEQFF.

To note about this clone: Germline and genes here are mouse. The CDR3 is cut off 1 residue early in the read; its end comes from the germline J gene. The rearrangement links TRBV15 to TRBJ2-2, with D perhaps TRBD1 (6 bases). Trimming took 4 bases from V and 5 from J, leaving 8 bases between them. The CDR3 length is 13 residues. Germline V gene data show CDR1 as SGHND and CDR2 as FRSKSL. CDR3 bases read: TGTGCCAGCAGTTACAGGGATACCGGGCAGCTCTAC. This sequence encodes CASSYRDTGQLY. The full-length CDR3 reads as CASSYRDTGQLYF. Combining the CDR3 with reference TRBV15 and TRBJ2-2 gives the whole variable domain DAGVTQTPRHEVAEKGQTIILKCEPVSGHNDLFWYRQTKIQGLELLSYFRSKSLMEDGGAFKDRFKAEMLNSSFSTLKIQPTEPKDSAVYLCASSYRDTGQLYFGEGSKLTVL.

This clone was found once. Mouse names are used for the genes. Read coverage stops 1 residue before the CDR3 terminus; the germline J gene supplies the remainder. V gene TRBV12-1 combines with J gene TRBJ1-1; 7 bases align to TRBD1. Germline V gene lookup returns CDR1 SGHSN and CDR2 HYEKVE. This CDR3 region has 15 residues. With V trimmed by 0 bases and J by 1 base, 4 bases remained unmatched. The CDR3 bases that were read are TGTGCCAGCTCTCTCGAGAGGGGGCGAAACACAGAAGTCTTC. As protein: CASSLERGRNTEVF. The entire CDR3 reads CASSLERGRNTEVFF.

About this clone: Genes here carry mouse names. Read sequence stops 1 residue before the CDR3 end, and the germline J gene provides the missing end. V is TRBV26 and J is TRBJ1-1; 8 bases match TRBD1. The length of the CDR3 is 14 residues. J gave up 3 bases and V 2 bases, and 2 bases lay outside the gene matches. The V gene's germline CDR1 is KGHPV and CDR2 FQNQEV (reference sequence). The CDR3 loop reads CASSLPGGYTEVFF. The DNA read from the CDR3 is TGTGCCAGCAGTCTGCCAGGGGGCTACACAGAAGTCTTC.

Comments on this clone: The genes and germline here are from mouse. The read ends 1 residue shy of where the CDR3 ends; the end is completed using the germline J gene. Other nucleotide sequences from this sample produce the same CDR3. The chain employs TRBV26 and TRBJ1-3, with D perhaps matching TRBD1 (5 bases). The CDR3 sequence is 13 residues long. Trimming removed 2 bases from V and 4 bases from J, with 6 bases in between. Per the germline V gene, CDR1 is KGHPV and CDR2 is FQNQEV (reference sequence). The CDR3 DNA, read in part, is TGTGCCAGCAGTCTGCAGGGAGGAAATACGCTCTAT. The encoded protein is CASSLQGGNTLY. The whole CDR3 region reads CASSLQGGNTLYF.

This clone has a handful of counts. Any gene name here is a mouse gene name. Read sequence stops 1 residue before the CDR3 end, and the germline J gene provides the missing end. The genes are TRBV3 and TRBJ2-3; D may be TRBD1 (6 bases). CDR1 and CDR2 (germline): SNHLY, FYNGKV (reference sequence). This CDR3 has 15 amino acids. The germline V and J ends were trimmed by 5 bases and 0 bases, with 12 bases remaining between them. The CDR3 bases that were read are TGTGCCAGCAGCGCCCGGGACAAAAGTGCAGAAACGCTGTAT. It specifies CASSARDKSAETLY. The entire CDR3 reads CASSARDKSAETLYF.

On this clone: Mouse gene names and germline throughout. The CDR3 end falls 1 residue outside the read, so it is completed with the germline J gene. The rearrangement links TRBV13-2 to TRBJ2-5, with TRBD1 identical over 7 bases. The CDR3 is made up of 14 amino acids. V lost 0 bases to trimming and J lost 6 bases; unmatched junction nucleotides: 4. Germline assignment: CDR1 NNHNN and CDR2 SYGAGS (reference sequence). The CDR3 region is CASGDAQGRDTQYF. CDR3 DNA (partial): TGTGCCAGCGGTGATGCACAGGGGCGGGACACCCAGTAC.

For this clone: Each gene name is a mouse one. The read gets to within 1 residue of the CDR3 end, and the germline J gene fills in the rest. At the DNA level, this CDR3 is encoded by other sequences in the same sample as well. The V and J genes are TRBV26 and TRBJ1-1; tentatively, D is TRBD1 (5 bases). Trimming stripped 4 bases from V and 1 base from J, with 7 bases between. The CDR3 extends over 13 amino acids. The germline V gene encodes CDR1 KGHPV and CDR2 FQNQEV (reference sequence). The CDR3 spells CASSPQGNTEVFF. The CDR3 bases that were read are TGTGCCAGCAGTCCTCAGGGGAACACAGAAGTCTTC.

This clone was seen a handful of times. These gene names are mouse names. The CDR3 is cut off 1 residue early in the read; its end comes from the germline J gene. The chain links TRBV20 to TRBJ2-7, with D unclear. The CDR3 extends over 12 amino acids. Germline V gene data show CDR1 as GFQATS and CDR2 as STVNSAI. The ends were cut back, 1 base at V and 2 bases at J, with 6 bases in the middle. The CDR3 loop reads CGARGQTYEQYF. CDR3 DNA, as far as it was read: TGTGGTGCTAGGGGACAAACCTATGAACAGTAC.

Concerning this clone: Germline and genes here are mouse. The CDR3 is cut off 1 residue early in the read; its end comes from the germline J gene. V and J are TRBV2 and TRBJ2-7; maybe TRBD1 (6 bases). The CDR3 has 15 amino acids. The V and J ends lost 0 bases and 4 bases respectively, with 13 bases between them. Germline values: CDR1 LGHNA, CDR2 YSYQKL. CDR3 region: CASSQDGARGYEQYF. The part of the CDR3 DNA that was read is TGTGCCAGCAGCCAAGACGGGGCCAGGGGTTATGAACAGTAC.

Regarding this clone: Mouse gene names and germline throughout. The sequenced fragment ends 1 residue before the CDR3 boundary, so the rest is inferred from the germline J gene. The chain uses TRBV3 and TRBJ2-4, with 11 positions matching TRBD2. J lost 4 bases, V lost 5 bases, and 2 bases had no gene match. Germline V gene sequence: CDR1 SNHLY, CDR2 FYNGKV (reference sequence). The CDR3 loop spans 14 amino acids. The CDR3 DNA, read in part, is TGTGCCAGCAGCCCGGGACTGGGGGAAAACACCTTGTAC. It is translated as CASSPGLGENTLY. The full CDR3 sequence reads CASSPGLGENTLYF.

Notes on this clone: The genes are named according to mouse. Coverage ceases 1 residue before the CDR3 finishes, and the germline J gene fills in the end. The chain uses TRBV13-2 and TRBJ2-5; D possibly uses TRBD1 or TRBD2 (6 bases each). The CDR3 runs to 15 residues. Germline assignment: CDR1 NNHNN and CDR2 SYGAGS (reference sequence). The V and J ends lost 0 bases and 2 bases respectively, with 10 bases between them. The CDR3 bases that were read are TGTGCCAGCGGTGATGCTAGGGGGGTCCAAGACACCCAGTAC. It yields the protein CASGDARGVQDTQY. The CDR3 in full is CASGDARGVQDTQYF.

In regard to this clone: Gene names are the mouse ones. The read finishes 1 residue shy of the CDR3 end, and the germline J gene is used to complete it. The J gene is TRBJ2-3, the V gene TRBV26; 8 bases match TRBD1. CDR3 length: 14 amino acids. Germline trimming cut 2 bases from V and 3 bases from J; bases unmatched to any gene: 1. Per the germline V gene, CDR1 is KGHPV and CDR2 is FQNQEV (reference sequence). Partial CDR3 DNA: TGTGCCAGCAGTCTGCAGGGGGCGGCAGAAACGCTGTAT. This translates into CASSLQGAAETLY. The CDR3 in its entirety is CASSLQGAAETLYF.